This TCR beta chain was recovered during a study of CXCR3-negative and CXCR3-positive naive CD8 T cells. Findings of the study overall: CXCR3-negative naive cells had less hydrophobic TRB CDR3s than did CXCR3-positive naive cells. Freshly isolated PBMCs were used in most assays, given partial CXCR3 loss after freezing. With respect to TRBV-TRBJ usage, naive CXCR3-negative and CXCR3-positive cells were similar; memory differed.

Libraries of TRB cDNA were made by 5' RACE and carried UMIs. TCRdb reanalyzed the 5' RACE reads and collapses them to one entry per CDR3 protein, without DNA. This sample's table has around 120,000 distinct CDR3 sequences. The CDR3 contains 14 residues. Germline assignment: CDR1 SGHRS and CDR2 YFSETQ. On this clonotype: What it binds is unknown.

Sequenced material: naive CXCR3+ CD8+ T cells from blood. As to subset: CD45RO-CCR7+CD27+CD95- naive CD8+ T cells expressing CXCR3 (TNR3+). The TCR comes from a human donor in good health. Some clones in this sample may be carry-over from other donors' samples. This chain links TRBV5-1 with TRBJ2-1; TCRdb picks TRBD2, but there is no DNA to check that call. The CDR3 reads CASSSRTSEGEQFF.